This entry is about one T cell receptor beta chain. This sample was included in a study of blood T cell repertoires in COVID-19. Study-wide background: Italy, Spain and the United States were the sources of the convalescent and acute COVID-19 samples.

Under the authors' procedure: Nucleated cell number was recorded as an estimate derived from reference gene primer amplification. Using immunoSEQ multiplex PCR, the repertoire was profiled, and TCRdb retains in-frame clones only, with some absent. The V and J calls and clone size were taken over from that table, and D and trimming were inferred from the DNA. The repertoire consists of 200,000 to 250,000 clones, with 84% occurring once and the leading ten covering just under 20%. The source of this sequence is a man aged 30-40 years with active or convalescent COVID-19. Input material: peripheral blood.

The CDR3 region is CSVEEPPSPNGYTF. CDR3 nucleotide sequence: TGCAGCGTTGAAGAACCTCCATCTCCTAATGGCTACACCTTC. V usage is TRBV29-1 and J usage is TRBJ1-2; D call uncertain. V lost 0 bases, J lost 6 bases, and 14 bases lay in between. The CDR3 extends over 14 amino acids. From germline, CDR1 is SQVTM and CDR2 ANQGSEA.